Shown below are 30 T cell receptor beta chains from a single sample sequenced in a study of blood T cell repertoires in COVID-19. The protocol was immunoSEQ multiplex PCR, while the TCRdb copy is restricted to in-frame clones and leaves out a portion. This sample has 200,000 to 250,000 clones, with more than 70% found just once. The specimen sequenced was PBMCs or T cells enriched from blood (not recorded which). Receptors originate from a man aged 25 to 40 with acute COVID-19.

The chain employs TRBV5-1 and TRBJ2-1; D is undetermined. Per germline, CDR1 SGHRS and CDR2 YFSETQ. This CDR3 has 13 residues. V was clipped by 0 bases and J by 7 bases, with 8 bases between them. CDR3 in DNA: TGCGCCAGCAGCTTGGCTCTAGTTAATGAGCAGTTCTTC. It encodes CASSLALVNEQFF. The full variable domain, with the rest looked up from reference TRBV5-1 and TRBJ2-1, is KAGVTQTPRYLIKTRGQQVTLSCSPISGHRSVSWYQQTPGQGLQFLFEYFSETQRNKGNFPGRFSGRQFSNSRSEMNVSTLELGDSALYLCASSLALVNEQFFGPGTRLTVL.

The V and J genes are TRBV15 and TRBJ1-4; D ambiguous. Looked up from germline, CDR1 is LNHNV and CDR2 is YYDKDF (reference sequence). The CDR3 loop spans 15 amino acids. The V and J ends lost 3 bases and 0 bases respectively, with 8 bases between them. In nucleotides, the CDR3 is TGTGCCACCAGCAGCAGGACTGCAACTAATGAAAAACTGTTTTTT. Its translation is CATSSRTATNEKLFF.

This clone was found a few times. V gene TRBV2 combines with J gene TRBJ1-1, with 11 positions matching TRBD1. The CDR3 covers 15 residues. Trimming removed 7 bases from V and 4 bases from J; junction bases left unmatched: 8. Germline-derived CDR1 and CDR2 are SNHLY and FYNNEI. CDR3 coding DNA: TGTGCCAGCATCCGGGACAGGGGGGCGGGCACTGAAGCTTTCTTT. It codes for CASIRDRGAGTEAFF.

The rearrangement joins TRBV2 to TRBJ2-7; 9 bases are a match to TRBD2. Losses at the gene ends were 1 base for V and 2 bases for J; bases not matched to a gene: 3. The CDR3 covers 15 residues. Germline CDR1 is SNHLY and CDR2 is FYNNEI. The CDR3 DNA follows: TGTGCCAGCAGTGAAGGGACTAGCGTGACCTACGAGCAGTACTTC. Translated, it gives CASSEGTSVTYEQYF.

The CDR3 sequence is CASSALGNMNTEAFF. The CDR3 region has the DNA TGTGCCAGCAGCGCCCTCGGGAATATGAACACTGAAGCTTTCTTT. This chain joins TRBV9 and TRBJ1-1, with D unresolved. V was clipped by 3 bases and J by 0 bases, with 12 bases between them. The length of the CDR3 is 15 residues. CDR1 and CDR2 (germline): SGDLS, YYNGEE. The variable domain in full, completed from reference TRBV9 and TRBJ1-1, reads DSGVTQTPKHLITATGQRVTLRCSPRSGDLSVYWYQQSLDQGLQFLIQYYNGEERAKGNILERFSAQQFPDLHSELNLSSLELGDSALYFCASSALGNMNTEAFFGQGTRLTVV.

The V gene is TRBV3-1 (or the pseudogene TRBV3-2), the J gene TRBJ2-5; 8 bases map to TRBD2. Germline V gene sequence: CDR1 LGHDT, CDR2 YNNKEL (reference sequence). J gave up 4 bases and V 0 bases, and 22 bases lay outside the gene matches. The CDR3 runs to 21 residues. CDR3 nucleotide sequence: TGTGCCAGCAGCCAAGAACGGGGGGGGTCTAGCGTTCACCGGAAGGGAGAGACCCAGTACTTC. Translated: CASSQERGGSSVHRKGETQYF.

This chain uses TRBV3-1 (or the pseudogene TRBV3-2) with TRBJ2-4, with TRBD1 as a possible D gene (6 bases). CDR3 length equals 17 residues. Trimming shortened V by 6 bases and J by 0 bases, and 18 bases separated the two germline ends. Germline-derived CDR1 and CDR2 are LGHDT and YNNKEL (reference sequence). DNA of the CDR3: TGTGCCAGCAGTCAAAAGAAGGACAGTCTAGCCAAAAACATTCAGTACTTC. Amino acid sequence: CASSQKKDSLAKNIQYF.

The CDR3 loop reads CASSALGTVYNEQFF. The CDR3 DNA sequence: TGTGCCAGCAGCGCTCTCGGGACTGTCTACAATGAGCAGTTCTTC. The chain couples TRBV9 to TRBJ2-1; the D gene is possibly TRBD2 (6 bases). CDR3 length equals 15 residues. V was cut by 3 bases and J by 3 bases, with 13 bases left in between. Per germline, CDR1 SGDLS and CDR2 YYNGEE.

The J gene is TRBJ1-2, the V gene TRBV11-1, with TRBD1 as a possible D gene (6 bases). Trimming cost V 5 bases and J 6 bases, with 16 bases left between them. CDR3 size: 14 residues. The germline CDR1 and CDR2 sequences are SGHAT and FQDESV (reference sequence). In DNA, the CDR3 is TGTGCCAGCAGCGAAAACGCGGCAGGGGATGGCTACACCTTC. It is translated as CASSENAAGDGYTF. Looking up the rest from reference TRBV11-1 and TRBJ1-2 gives the full variable domain: EAEVAQSPRYKITEKSQAVAFWCDPISGHATLYWYRQILGQGPELLVQFQDESVVDDSQLPKDRFSAERLKGVDSTLKIQPAELGDSAMYLCASSENAAGDGYTFGSGTRLTVV.

J is TRBJ1-6 and V is TRBV5-1; D unresolved. The CDR3 has 14 amino acids. V was cut by 0 bases and J by 3 bases, with 4 bases left in between. The germline gives CDR1 SGHRS, CDR2 YFSETQ. CDR3 residues: CASSLDSYNSPLHF. The CDR3 coding sequence is TGCGCCAGCAGCTTGGACAGCTATAATTCACCCCTCCACTTT.

This clone was counted only a few times. The chain recombines TRBV6-1 with TRBJ1-3, with D maybe TRBD1 (5 bases). The CDR3 totals 13 residues. Germline V gives CDR1 MNHNS, CDR2 SASEGT. Between the trimmed V and J ends, which lost 2 bases and 9 bases, there was a span of 11 bases. In DNA, the CDR3 is TGTGCCAGCAGTGAACGGGGGTTGGGCACCATATATTTT. Translated, it gives CASSERGLGTIYF.

CDR3 nucleotides: TGTGCTAGTGGCTTCTCGCACAGGGCGAGCTCCTACGAGCAGTACTTC. It encodes CASGFSHRASSYEQYF. The chain employs TRBV12-5 and TRBJ2-7; perhaps TRBD1 as D (6 bases). Germline CDR1 LGHNT, CDR2 FRNRAP. CDR3 length: 16 amino acids. V lost 6 bases and J 0 bases, leaving 18 bases between the germline ends.

This sequence joins TRBV6-5 and TRBJ2-2; 8 bases map to TRBD2. Trimming took 6 bases from V and 6 from J; bases not matched to a gene: 3. Germline assignment: CDR1 MNHEY and CDR2 SVGAGI. The CDR3 loop spans 13 amino acids. The CDR3 protein is CASRAGGPGELFF. As DNA, the CDR3 is TGTGCCAGCAGGGCGGGGGGCCCCGGGGAGCTGTTTTTT.

This clone was found once. The chain is built from TRBV7-6 and TRBJ2-5, with 8 nucleotides matching TRBD2. Germline lookup yields CDR1 SGHVS and CDR2 FNYEAQ. The V segment lost 4 bases and the J segment 5 bases; nucleotides outside the gene matches: 6. The CDR3 covers 14 residues. As DNA, the CDR3 is TGTGCCAGCAGCTCACGGGGGGGAGTTGAGACCCAGTACTTC. Its protein is CASSSRGGVETQYF.

The chain carries TRBV4-1 and TRBJ1-5; 8 nucleotides align to TRBD1. CDR1 and CDR2 (germline): MGHRA, YSYEKL. The CDR3 sequence is 15 residues long. Unmatched junction bases numbered 7, after V lost 4 bases and J lost 5 bases. The CDR3 region has the DNA TGCGCCAGCAGCCTAGAGGTGACAGGGGATCAGCCCCAGCATTTT. Protein product: CASSLEVTGDQPQHF.

This chain links TRBV5-4 with TRBJ1-2; D is ambiguous. The CDR3 is made up of 14 amino acids. Trimming left V 1 base short and J 2 bases short, with 9 bases between. The germline V gene has CDR1 SGHNT and CDR2 YYREEE (reference sequence). The DNA of the CDR3 is TGTGCCAGCAGCTTGCCGGGAGGGAACTATGGCTACACCTTC. This translates into CASSLPGGNYGYTF.

This chain joins TRBV5-1 and TRBJ1-5; D is unresolved. Germline CDR1 is SGHRS and CDR2 is YFSETQ. The CDR3 covers 15 residues. V gave up 2 bases and J gave up 4 bases, with 13 bases separating them. The CDR3 here is CASSLTEGGNQPQHF. In DNA form, the CDR3 reads TGCGCCAGCAGCTTAACGGAGGGAGGAAATCAGCCCCAGCATTTT.

This chain links TRBV5-5 with TRBJ2-2; tentatively, D is TRBD1 (6 bases). Germline CDR1 is SGHKS and CDR2 is YYEKEE (reference sequence). V was clipped by 4 bases and J by 2 bases, with 9 bases between them. The CDR3 sequence is 14 residues long. The CDR3 is CASSRGQNTGELFF. The CDR3, as DNA: TGTGCCAGCAGCCGGGGACAAAACACCGGGGAGCTGTTTTTT.

This chain connects TRBV28 to TRBJ2-7; 10 positions agree with TRBD1. The junction had 16 bases not matched to a gene; V was cut back by 7 bases and J by 1 base. The CDR3 consists of 18 residues. Germline values: CDR1 MDHEN, CDR2 SYDVKM. CDR3: CASTPTGTGVTSSYEQYF. The CDR3 coding sequence is TGTGCCAGCACCCCGACCGGGACAGGGGTAACCTCATCCTACGAGCAGTACTTC.

The chain carries TRBV28 and TRBJ1-1; D possibly corresponds to TRBD1 (5 bases). V gave up 5 bases and J gave up 4 bases, with 14 bases separating them. Germline loops: CDR1 MDHEN, CDR2 SYDVKM. The CDR3 runs to 14 residues. The CDR3 protein is CASSTERGGTEAFF. CDR3 bases: TGTGCCAGCAGTACAGAGAGGGGAGGCACTGAAGCTTTCTTT.

The table lists this clone with a count of one. This sequence joins TRBV10-3 and TRBJ2-3; no reliable D call. The CDR3 sequence is 11 residues long. CDR1 is ENHRY, CDR2 SYGVKD, per germline. V was cut by 9 bases and J by 5 bases, with 9 bases left in between. The DNA for the CDR3 is TGTGCCATTTCGGTTAAAGATACGCAGTATTTT. This codes for CAISVKDTQYF.

About this clone itself: The sample holds other DNA sequences that translate to the same CDR3. CDR3 DNA sequence: TGCGCCAGCAGCTTCGGACAGGGGGCTGGAAACACCATATATTTT. Amino acids: CASSFGQGAGNTIYF. The V gene is TRBV5-1, the J gene TRBJ1-3; 10 positions match TRBD1. With V trimmed by 2 bases and J by 2 bases, 1 base remained unmatched. The CDR3 sequence is 15 residues long. CDR1 SGHRS and CDR2 YFSETQ come from the germline V gene.

The rearrangement links TRBV6-2 or TRBV6-3 to TRBJ1-2; D ambiguous. From germline, CDR1 is MNHEY and CDR2 SVGEGT. Trimming removed 6 bases at V and 0 bases at J, with 14 bases between. CDR3 length: 15 amino acids. CDR3 nucleotide sequence: TGTGCCAGCAGCCCGATTCGGACTACTAACTATGGCTACACCTTC. This sequence encodes CASSPIRTTNYGYTF.

This chain links TRBV5-6 with TRBJ1-1, with 7 bases matching TRBD1. This CDR3 comprises 15 residues. From germline, CDR1 is SGHDT and CDR2 YYEEEE. V lost 7 bases, J lost 4 bases, and 13 bases stayed unmatched. CDR3 region: CASLPLGGAGTEAFF. The CDR3, as DNA: TGTGCCAGCCTCCCATTAGGGGGCGCGGGCACTGAAGCTTTCTTT.

The chain combines TRBV5-1 with TRBJ1-4; D is ambiguous. V was clipped by 0 bases and J by 4 bases, with 4 bases between them. CDR1 and CDR2 (germline): SGHRS, YFSETQ. The CDR3 covers 13 residues. The CDR3 DNA reads TGCGCCAGCAGCTTGGGCGGTAATGAAAAACTGTTTTTT. Encoded protein: CASSLGGNEKLFF.

The chain links TRBV5-4 to TRBJ1-2, with D possibly matching TRBD1 (5 bases). This CDR3 comprises 14 residues. Germline CDR1 reads SGHNT; CDR2 reads YYREEE (reference sequence). Trimming pared 2 bases from V and 3 bases from J, leaving 11 bases between. DNA of the CDR3: TGTGCCAGCAGCTTTAGACAGACTTACTATGGCTACACCTTC. The encoded protein is CASSFRQTYYGYTF.

The rearrangement joins TRBV6-5 to TRBJ1-2; 11 nucleotides agree with TRBD1. CDR1 MNHEY and CDR2 SVGAGI come from the germline V gene. This CDR3 comprises 14 residues. J lost 7 bases, V lost 2 bases, and 3 bases had no gene match. This chain's CDR3 is CASSYAGTGGGYTF. The CDR3 DNA reads as TGTGCCAGCAGTTACGCCGGGACAGGGGGTGGCTACACCTTC.

The chain links TRBV9 to TRBJ1-4; TRBD1 might be the D (5 bases). Germline-derived CDR1 and CDR2 are SGDLS and YYNGEE. Between the trimmed V and J ends, which lost 4 bases and 0 bases, there was a span of 10 bases. The CDR3 spans 15 residues. The CDR3 sequence: CASSHGTATNEKLFF. The CDR3 region has the DNA TGTGCCAGCAGCCATGGGACTGCAACTAATGAAAAACTGTTTTTT. Together with reference TRBV9 and TRBJ1-4, the CDR3 gives the full variable domain: DSGVTQTPKHLITATGQRVTLRCSPRSGDLSVYWYQQSLDQGLQFLIQYYNGEERAKGNILERFSAQQFPDLHSELNLSSLELGDSALYFCASSHGTATNEKLFFGSGTQLSVL.

V and J are TRBV11-2 and TRBJ1-1; 7 nucleotides align to TRBD1. Germline CDR1 SGHAT, CDR2 FQNNGV. V shed 5 bases, J shed 5 bases, and the junction held 14 bases outside the gene matches. The CDR3 length is 16 residues. CDR3 DNA sequence: TGTGCCAGCAGCCATGGCCTGACAGGGAGTATGACTGAAGCTTTCTTT. The encoded protein is CASSHGLTGSMTEAFF. The full variable domain, its missing parts supplied by reference TRBV11-2 and TRBJ1-1, is EAGVAQSPRYKIIEKRQSVAFWCNPISGHATLYWYQQILGQGPKLLIQFQNNGVVDDSQLPKDRFSAERLKGVDSTLKIQPAKLEDSAVYLCASSHGLTGSMTEAFFGQGTRLTVV.

The chain joins TRBV5-1 to TRBJ2-7; maybe TRBD1 (6 bases). CDR1 SGHRS and CDR2 YFSETQ come from the germline V gene. Trimming removed 1 base at V and 1 base at J, with 12 bases between. This CDR3 contains 15 residues. CDR3 sequence reads: CASSLQGHISYEQYF. In nucleotides, the CDR3 is TGCGCCAGCAGCTTGCAGGGACACATATCCTACGAGCAGTACTTC.